The sequence of this TCR beta chain was determined in a study of identical twins. Study-wide findings and caveats: Beta out-of-frame twin sharing showed a weaker excess.

One entry per CDR3 protein results from TCRdb running MiXCR on the 5' RACE reads. This sample has approximately 220,000 distinct CDR3 sequences, with roughly 7.5% found just once. CDR1 and CDR2 (germline): SGHVS, FQNEAQ. V was clipped by 5 bases and J by 2 bases; unmatched bases: 7. CDR3 size: 16 residues. This clonotype was counted at least ten times. What it recognizes is unknown. These same data were also listed under a study on yellow fever vaccine responses in identical twins. That publication notes: Twins reportedly had a vaccine T cell response that seemed partly convergent, partly personalized.

The chain carries TRBV7-8 and TRBJ1-2; 11 nucleotides align to TRBD1. The receptor's source is a woman between 18 and 30 years old in good health. Sequenced material: memory (CD45RO+) T cells sorted from blood. CDR3 sequence (DNA): TGTGCCAGCAGCCCGGGACAGGGGGGACTAAACTATGGCTACACCTTC. It codes for CASSPGQGGLNYGYTF.